The 9 T cell receptor beta chains below come from one sample, sequenced in a study of blood T cell repertoires in COVID-19 (TCRdb year 2020). The library was prepared using the immunoSEQ multiplex PCR assay. Not all clones reach the TCRdb copy of this immuneACCESS table, which keeps in-frame sequences only. Checked studies attribute under half of the gap to unresolved V genes and leave the rest unexplained. The sample profile shows about 180,000 clones; around 85% of them were found once. The ten largest make up over 9.5% of the sample. The sequencing input was peripheral blood. All receptors come from a human donor with active or convalescent COVID-19. The donor label of this sample is uncertain.

This chain connects TRBV6-5 to TRBJ2-7; TRBD1 matches at 7 bases. Germline V gene lookup returns CDR1 MNHEY and CDR2 SVGAGI. This CDR3 spans 13 amino acids. Losses at the gene ends were 6 bases for V and 2 bases for J; bases not matched to a gene: 4. The CDR3 sequence is CASRGQAAYEQYF. The CDR3 nucleotides read TGTGCCAGCAGAGGACAGGCTGCCTACGAGCAGTACTTC.

This rearrangement joins TRBV29-1 to TRBJ1-2; D uncertain. The CDR3 runs 11 residues. CDR1 SQVTM and CDR2 ANQGSEA come from the germline V gene. Trimming took off 4 bases at V and 8 bases at J, with 11 bases between the two ends. CDR3 in amino acids: CSVATTGGYTF. CDR3 bases: TGCAGCGTTGCTACGACGGGAGGCTACACCTTC.

The genes are TRBV7-3 and TRBJ2-2; a possible D gene is TRBD1 (6 bases). CDR1 and CDR2 from the germline V gene are SGHTA and FQGTGA. CDR3 size: 15 residues. With 3 bases removed from V and 0 bases from J, the gap between germline ends came to 8 bases. The DNA of the CDR3 is TGTGCCAGCAGCTTGGGGGCTACGAACACCGGGGAGCTGTTTTTT. Its protein product is CASSLGATNTGELFF.

The gene calls are TRBV3-1 (or the pseudogene TRBV3-2) and TRBJ2-1, with D perhaps matching TRBD2 (7 bases). CDR1 and CDR2 (germline): LGHDT, YNNKEL (reference sequence). The CDR3 sequence is 17 residues long. V was shortened by 3 bases and J by 8 bases, with 23 bases between the two germline ends. CDR3 region: CASSQRTRLEGGDEQFF. CDR3 DNA sequence: TGTGCCAGCAGCCAGAGAACTAGGCTCGAAGGGGGGGATGAGCAGTTCTTC.

The chain uses TRBV21-1 and TRBJ2-7; TRBD2, the table's D call, lacks a check against the DNA. TRBV21-1 is recorded as a pseudogene. The CDR3 totals 12 residues. In DNA, the CDR3 is TGTGCCAGCAGCAGAAAAGGGGGGGCGCAGTACTTC. Residues: CASSRKGGAQYF.

The gene calls are TRBV6-5 and TRBJ2-7; D may be TRBD1 (5 bases). The CDR3 totals 14 residues. V was cut by 6 bases and J by 0 bases, with 12 bases left in between. Germline V lookup: CDR1 MNHEY, CDR2 SVGAGI. The CDR3, as DNA: TGTGCCAGCAGCGGACAAATAACCTCCTACGAGCAGTACTTC. This encodes CASSGQITSYEQYF.

The chain employs TRBV2 and TRBJ2-3; D perhaps matches TRBD1 (5 bases). The CDR3 loop spans 13 amino acids. V lost 6 bases, J lost 0 bases, and 7 bases lay in between. In germline, CDR1 is SNHLY, CDR2 FYNNEI. The CDR3 here is CASRDISTDTQYF. In DNA, the CDR3 is TGTGCCAGCAGGGACATCAGCACAGATACGCAGTATTTT. The complete variable domain, with remaining parts taken from reference TRBV2 and TRBJ2-3, reads EPEVTQTPSHQVTQMGQEVILRCVPISNHLYFYWYRQILGQKVEFLVSFYNNEISEKSEIFDDQFSVERPDGSNFTLKIRSTKLEDSAMYFCASRDISTDTQYFGPGTRLTVL.

The chain carries TRBV6-1 and TRBJ1-1, with D possibly TRBD1 on 5 matching bases. Germline loops: CDR1 MNHNS, CDR2 SASEGT. V lost 2 bases to trimming and J lost 2 bases, with 12 bases between them. The CDR3 has 15 residues. The CDR3 nucleotides are TGTGCCAGCAGTGAATTTGGGGCAGGAAACACTGAAGCTTTCTTT. It specifies CASSEFGAGNTEAFF.

J is TRBJ2-7 and V is TRBV5-3; 14 bases are a match to TRBD2. TRBV5-3 carries the ORF label, with uncertain function. The CDR3 is made up of 16 amino acids. Trimming cost V 4 bases and J 6 bases; bases outside gene matches: 9. The CDR3 nucleotides read TGTGCCAGAAGCACAAGGACTAGCGGGAGGCGGTGCGAGCAGTACTTC. Its translation: CARSTRTSGRRCEQYF.